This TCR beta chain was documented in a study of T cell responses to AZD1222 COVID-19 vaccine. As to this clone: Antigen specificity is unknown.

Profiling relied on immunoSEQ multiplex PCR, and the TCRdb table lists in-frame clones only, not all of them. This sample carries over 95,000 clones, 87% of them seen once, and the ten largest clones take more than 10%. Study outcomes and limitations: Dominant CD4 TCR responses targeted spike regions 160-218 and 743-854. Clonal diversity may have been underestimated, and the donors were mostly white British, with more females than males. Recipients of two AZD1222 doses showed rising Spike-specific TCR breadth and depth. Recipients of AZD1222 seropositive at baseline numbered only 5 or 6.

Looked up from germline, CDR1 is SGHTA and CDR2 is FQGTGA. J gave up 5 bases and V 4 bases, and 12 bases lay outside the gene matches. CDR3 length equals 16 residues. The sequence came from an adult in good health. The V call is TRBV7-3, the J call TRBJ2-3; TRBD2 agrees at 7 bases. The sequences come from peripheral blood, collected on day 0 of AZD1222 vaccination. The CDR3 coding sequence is TGTGCCAGCAGCTCTAGTATGTCGGCGGGAGTAGATACGCAGTATTTT. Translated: CASSSSMSAGVDTQYF.